This is a list of T cell receptor beta chains from one sample in a study of blood T cell repertoires in COVID-19. Method: immunoSEQ multiplex PCR; TCRdb's copy keeps in-frame clones and lacks some. Among around 190,000 clones listed, approximately 85% were seen once. Sequenced input: peripheral blood. Source of these receptors: a woman aged 80 or over with acute or convalescent COVID-19. CDR3s include the opening cysteine and the closing phenylalanine or tryptophan. The order of the fields is D gene, J gene, clone size, V gene, CDR3 protein, CDR3 DNA. A D gene is named only where the DNA matches it firmly. Expanded clones get a size class; other rows say once, few or many, or leave the size out.

D gene: NA; J gene: TRBJ2-1; clone size: NA; V gene: TRBV7-3; CDR3 protein: CASSSGRSSYNEQFF; CDR3 DNA: TGTGCCAGCAGCTCTGGTCGTAGCTCCTACAATGAGCAGTTCTTC
D gene: NA; J gene: TRBJ1-5; clone size: NA; V gene: TRBV7-8; CDR3 protein: CASSLAREGQPQHF; CDR3 DNA: TGTGCCAGCAGCTTAGCCAGGGAAGGTCAGCCCCAGCATTTT
D gene: TRBD2; J gene: TRBJ2-7; clone size: once; V gene: TRBV7-2; CDR3 protein: CASSLLGGSSYEQYF; CDR3 DNA: TGTGCCAGCAGCTTACTGGGGGGGTCTTCCTACGAGCAGTACTTC
D gene: TRBD1; J gene: TRBJ1-1; clone size: NA; V gene: TRBV6-5; CDR3 protein: CASSYWGQRNTEAFF; CDR3 DNA: TGTGCCAGCAGTTACTGGGGACAGAGGAACACTGAAGCTTTCTTT
D gene: NA; J gene: TRBJ2-1; clone size: few; V gene: TRBV7-7; CDR3 protein: CASSLDRSSSYNEQFF; CDR3 DNA: TGTGCTAGCAGCCTAGACAGGAGTAGCTCCTACAATGAGCAGTTCTTC
D gene: NA; J gene: TRBJ1-1; clone size: NA; V gene: TRBV10-1; CDR3 protein: CASSESPSLRAFF; CDR3 DNA: TGCGCCAGCAGTGAGTCACCATCACTGAGAGCTTTCTTT
D gene: NA; J gene: TRBJ2-7; clone size: NA; V gene: TRBV7-2; CDR3 protein: CASSPVGGSHEQYF; CDR3 DNA: TGTGCCAGCAGCCCTGTGGGGGGATCCCACGAGCAGTACTTC
D gene: NA; J gene: TRBJ2-6; clone size: few; V gene: TRBV4-3; CDR3 protein: CASSQEGDYSSGANVLTF; CDR3 DNA: TGCGCCAGCAGCCAAGAAGGAGACTATAGCTCTGGGGCCAACGTCCTGACTTTC
D gene: NA; J gene: TRBJ2-3; clone size: NA; V gene: TRBV27; CDR3 protein: CASSLSAAPPTDTQYF; CDR3 DNA: TGTGCCAGCAGTTTATCAGCGGCCCCCCCCACAGATACGCAGTATTTT
D gene: TRBD2; J gene: TRBJ2-7; clone size: NA; V gene: TRBV7-9; CDR3 protein: CASSLTFPGRAPYEQYF; CDR3 DNA: TGTGCCAGCAGCTTAACGTTCCCCGGGAGGGCACCTTATGAGCAGTACTTC
D gene: TRBD1; J gene: TRBJ1-1; clone size: NA; V gene: TRBV5-4; CDR3 protein: CASSEDRVTEAFF; CDR3 DNA: TGTGCCAGCAGCGAGGACAGGGTTACTGAAGCTTTCTTT
D gene: TRBD2; J gene: TRBJ2-3; clone size: NA; V gene: TRBV6-5; CDR3 protein: CASRTSGSSDTQYF; CDR3 DNA: TGTGCCAGCAGGACTAGCGGGAGTTCAGATACGCAGTATTTT
D gene: NA; J gene: TRBJ2-2; clone size: once; V gene: TRBV5-4; CDR3 protein: CASSADRFTGELFF; CDR3 DNA: TGTGCCAGCAGCGCTGACAGATTCACCGGGGAGCTGTTTTTT
D gene: TRBD2; J gene: TRBJ2-1; clone size: NA; V gene: TRBV18; CDR3 protein: CASSQGLAGGSEQFF; CDR3 DNA: TGTGCCAGCTCCCAAGGACTAGCGGGAGGATCTGAGCAGTTCTTC
D gene: TRBD1; J gene: TRBJ1-1; clone size: NA; V gene: TRBV4-3; CDR3 protein: CASSQRTGGDTEAFF; CDR3 DNA: TGCGCCAGCAGCCAAAGGACAGGGGGAGACACTGAAGCTTTCTTT
D gene: TRBD2; J gene: TRBJ2-5; clone size: NA; V gene: TRBV7-3; CDR3 protein: CASSSGWTPGLEGETQYF; CDR3 DNA: TGTGCCAGCAGCTCGGGCTGGACACCGGGACTAGAGGGGGAGACCCAGTACTTC
D gene: TRBD1; J gene: TRBJ2-1; clone size: NA; V gene: TRBV15; CDR3 protein: CATSRQQGGSYNEQFF; CDR3 DNA: TGTGCCACCAGCAGACAACAGGGGGGCTCCTACAATGAGCAGTTCTTC
D gene: NA; J gene: TRBJ2-3; clone size: NA; V gene: TRBV18; CDR3 protein: CASSPTAGTDTQYF; CDR3 DNA: TGTGCCAGCTCACCCACCGCAGGGACAGATACGCAGTATTTT
D gene: NA; J gene: TRBJ1-5; clone size: NA; V gene: TRBV19; CDR3 protein: CASSIGAGDQPQHF; CDR3 DNA: TGTGCCAGTAGTATAGGCGCAGGGGATCAGCCCCAGCATTTT
D gene: TRBD1; J gene: TRBJ1-2; clone size: NA; V gene: TRBV24-1; CDR3 protein: CATSETGGRDGYTF; CDR3 DNA: TGTGCCACCAGTGAAACAGGGGGGAGAGATGGCTACACCTTC
D gene: NA; J gene: TRBJ1-5; clone size: NA; V gene: TRBV28; CDR3 protein: CASSFLQPQHF; CDR3 DNA: TGTGCCAGCAGTTTTCTCCAGCCCCAGCATTTT
D gene: TRBD2; J gene: TRBJ2-5; clone size: NA; V gene: TRBV7-2; CDR3 protein: CASSYPAGTSEETQYF; CDR3 DNA: TGTGCCAGCAGCTACCCCGCCGGGACTAGCGAAGAGACCCAGTACTTC
D gene: NA; J gene: TRBJ1-3; clone size: NA; V gene: TRBV7-2; CDR3 protein: CASSGQIEDTIYF; CDR3 DNA: TGTGCCAGCAGTGGACAGATCGAGGACACCATATATTTT
D gene: NA; J gene: TRBJ1-5; clone size: NA; V gene: TRBV7-9; CDR3 protein: CASSLGTNNQPQHF; CDR3 DNA: TGTGCCAGCAGCCTCGGGACAAACAATCAGCCCCAGCATTTT
D gene: NA; J gene: TRBJ1-3; clone size: few; V gene: TRBV7-9; CDR3 protein: CASSLGPSSGNTIYF; CDR3 DNA: TGTGCCAGCAGCTTAGGCCCGAGCTCTGGAAACACCATATATTTT
D gene: TRBD2; J gene: TRBJ2-5; clone size: NA; V gene: TRBV5-1; CDR3 protein: CASSLGSGTVETQYF; CDR3 DNA: TGCGCCAGCAGCTTGGGGAGCGGGACGGTAGAGACCCAGTACTTC
D gene: TRBD1; J gene: TRBJ2-7; clone size: once; V gene: TRBV29-1; CDR3 protein: CSVEWLGGGEQYF; CDR3 DNA: TGCAGCGTTGAATGGCTAGGGGGCGGCGAGCAGTACTTC
D gene: NA; J gene: TRBJ2-2; clone size: NA; V gene: TRBV7-9; CDR3 protein: CASSQRSGELFF; CDR3 DNA: TGTGCCAGCAGCCAGCGGAGCGGGGAGCTGTTTTTT
D gene: NA; J gene: TRBJ1-2; clone size: NA; V gene: TRBV27; CDR3 protein: CASRGGMNYGYTF; CDR3 DNA: TGTGCCAGCAGAGGAGGGATGAACTATGGCTACACCTTC
D gene: TRBD2; J gene: TRBJ2-3; clone size: NA; V gene: TRBV6-5; CDR3 protein: CASSFSGSTDTQYF; CDR3 DNA: TGTGCCAGCAGTTTTAGCGGGAGCACAGATACGCAGTATTTT
D gene: NA; J gene: TRBJ1-3; clone size: NA; V gene: TRBV6-6; CDR3 protein: CASGPGGGTIYF; CDR3 DNA: TGTGCCAGCGGCCCCGGTGGAGGCACCATATATTTT
D gene: TRBD2; J gene: TRBJ2-1; clone size: few; V gene: TRBV3-1/TRBV3-2; CDR3 protein: CASSSRTSGLYNEQFF; CDR3 DNA: TGTGCCAGCAGCTCCCGGACTAGCGGGCTTTACAATGAGCAGTTCTTC
D gene: NA; J gene: TRBJ2-5; clone size: once; V gene: TRBV7-2; CDR3 protein: CASSSAVSRGAETQYF; CDR3 DNA: TGTGCCAGCAGCTCAGCGGTTAGCCGGGGGGCAGAGACCCAGTACTTC
D gene: NA; J gene: TRBJ1-2; clone size: NA; V gene: TRBV10-3; CDR3 protein: CAISELNVYTF; CDR3 DNA: TGTGCCATCAGTGAGCTTAATGTCTACACCTTC
D gene: TRBD1; J gene: TRBJ1-1; clone size: NA; V gene: TRBV2; CDR3 protein: CASTGQGREAFF; CDR3 DNA: TGTGCCAGCACTGGACAGGGGAGAGAAGCTTTCTTT
D gene: TRBD1; J gene: TRBJ1-6; clone size: once; V gene: TRBV2; CDR3 protein: CASNPQGNVNSPLHF; CDR3 DNA: TGTGCCAGCAACCCACAGGGGAATGTTAATTCACCCCTCCACTTT